The source of this T cell receptor beta chain is a study of vaccination and CD4 T cells after COVID-19 (dated 2022 in TCRdb). For the wider study: Convalescent patients had a positive SARS-CoV-2 result on nasal swab PCR, and of these patients, several had mild disease and one had severe disease. The convalescent cohort comprised six males and four females, including two Hispanic individuals, seven Caucasians, two Asians and one multiracial person. Post-COVID blood samples were collected from convalescent patients a median of around 100 days after diagnosis, with a range of roughly 30 to 161 days. The spike-specific CD4+ TCR repertoire was compared before and after mRNA vaccination in approximately 9 COVID-19 convalescent patients and a handful of infection-naive healthy vaccine recipients. Each participant got two doses of either the Pfizer-BioNTech BNT162b2 vaccine (n=8) or the Moderna mRNA-1273 vaccine (n=2). For stimulating the cultures, overlapping spike peptide pools were used, derived from SARS-CoV-2 as well as from the common cold coronaviruses HCoV-NL63, HCoV-OC43 and HCoV-229E. The time from the second vaccine dose to post-vaccine blood sampling had a median of around 72 days and ranged from about 12 to 241 days. As controls, cultures received a CEFX viral epitope pool (the positive control), an HIV-1 Nef peptide pool (the negative control), or no peptide at all. For a few convalescent patients, samples were collected at an early post-vaccination timepoint (day 14) as well as at a late post-vaccination timepoint (days 161 to 241).

Beyond this particular receptor, the publication reports: Nearly all vaccine-specific clones in convalescent patients (304 of 307) were mono-reactive for SARS-CoV-2 spike rather than cross-reactive with common cold coronaviruses. Among the post-vaccine SARS-CoV-2-reactive clones in convalescent patients, a median around 90% showed up only after vaccination, which suggests vaccine-specific priming. The median number of SARS-CoV-2-reactive clonotypes rose from approximately 20 after infection to 38 after vaccination, but the change was not significant. The number of convalescent patients in the study was relatively small, and the study did not examine early timepoints following natural infection.

The time point label, read with the paper, signifies: late sampling 161 to 241 days after vaccination in three convalescent patients. The treatment or condition label here, explained by the study, means: roughly ten-day PBMC culture with coronavirus spike peptide pools or control peptides (ViraFEST assay). The ViraFEST assay, used in the study, expanded antigen-specific T cells with peptide pools and then identified the expanded clonotypes through TCR sequencing. Positive SARS-CoV-2 PCR tests in the convalescent patients dated from March to December 2020, before Alpha, Beta and Delta variants emerged in the United States. Each well held under 2.5 million PBMCs cultured in IMDM containing roughly 5.4% human AB serum and approximately 10 IU/ml IL-2, with about 9.4 ug/ml peptide pools added. On days 3 and 7, half of the culture medium was replaced with fresh IL-2-containing medium. CD4+ T cells were isolated after around 11 days of culture through negative selection using the EasySep CD4+ T cell isolation kit. Ficoll-Paque Plus gradient centrifugation was used to isolate PBMCs from whole blood, and the isolated PBMCs were then either used fresh or cryopreserved at -140C. Triplicate wells were generally used for each culture condition.

This clonotype was recorded a few times. What this receptor recognizes is not known. No qualities accompany the bases; no much larger clone lies one base away. Its CDR3 holds 14 amino acids, cysteine through phenylalanine. The sequence is cut down to CDR3 DNA, 42 bases in frame from base 1. At the junction V is shortened by 3 bases and J by 5 bases; bases outside the gene matches: 5. The germline V gene encodes CDR1 MNHEY and CDR2 SVGAGI. The method behind the library was PCR. At the Johns Hopkins FTIC core, DNA from the cultured CD4+ T cells underwent TCR sequencing with the Oncomine TCR Beta short-read assay. The QIAamp micro DNA kit was used to extract genomic DNA from the cultured CD4+ T cells. Oncomine TCR Beta libraries from cultured CD4+ T cells were pooled with unique dual indexes and sequenced on an Illumina iSeq 100. As for the authors' bioinformatics: Non-productive sequences were filtered out, and CDR3s that did not start with C, did not end with F or W, or were shorter than 7 amino acids were discarded. The MANAFEST web application was used to identify antigen-specific clonotypes by comparing peptide-stimulated wells against reference wells and other culture wells. To be called positive, a clone needed an FDR below 0.05, an odds ratio above 5, and a productive frequency above 0.1% in at least two of three replicate wells. Clonotypes that were significantly expanded in both SARS-CoV-2 spike wells and at least one common cold coronavirus spike condition were defined as cross-reactive. Using R version 3.6.1, CDR3 homology was evaluated through Levenshtein distances (stringdist) along with unrooted phylogenetic trees (ape). The public reads were reanalyzed by TCRdb: fastp trimming at Q25, MiXCR alignment, in-frame beta chains only. Each entry merges the rows of one CDR3 protein and shows their most common DNA and genes. V and J calls and clone size were set by TCRdb, not the authors. The sample table shows approximately 18,000 distinct CDR3 sequences, and about 50% are seen once. The ten largest clones capture approximately 17% of the sample.

This sequence was found in a human donor who had recovered from COVID-19. In this chain, TRBV6-5 is recombined with TRBJ2-5; 8 middle bases align to TRBD2. The sequenced sample was CD4+ T cells from blood, cultured in vitro, obtained about 7 months after SARS-CoV-2 vaccination. This receptor carries the CDR3 CASSYNGRDETQYF. The bases read TGTGCCAGCAGTTATAACGGGAGGGACGAGACCCAGTACTTC.